These 15 T cell receptor beta chains were all obtained from the same sample, sequenced in a study of T-cell memory formation after mild COVID-19 (dated by TCRdb to the early 2020s). Library preparation was by 5' RACE. Instrument used: Illumina NovaSeq 6000. TCRdb took the public reads, trimmed them with fastp at Q25, ran MiXCR for clone calling and kept in-frame beta chains. A single entry per CDR3 protein holds the most common genes and DNA from its merged rows. The sample contains roughly 400,000 distinct CDR3 sequences, 24% of them found a single time. Jointly, the top ten make up around 8.1% of the sample. What was sequenced was PBMCs or a T cell subset sorted from them (not recorded which). All receptors derive from an adult woman who had mild COVID-19 (a few samples of this study predate the infection). The sample titles of this study are shuffled in the database, so cell type and time point are left out; the donor was told from shared clones.

This clonotype was observed a handful of times. This chain uses TRBV6-1 with TRBJ1-2; D possibly corresponds to TRBD1 (5 bases). V was shortened by 0 bases and J by 4 bases, with 21 bases between the two germline ends. The CDR3 totals 18 residues. The germline CDR1 and CDR2 sequences are MNHNS and SASEGT. The CDR3 protein is CASSEALREWGGLYGYTF. The CDR3 DNA is TGTGCCAGCAGTGAAGCGCTTCGGGAATGGGGGGGACTCTATGGCTACACCTTC.

This clonotype has only a few counts. The rearrangement uses TRBV4-2 and TRBJ2-1; the D is unclear. Germline values: CDR1 LGHNA, CDR2 YNFKEQ. The CDR3 covers 15 residues. V lost 4 bases and J lost 5, with 15 bases in between. The CDR3 nucleotides are TGTGCCAGCAGCCCCTCTGAGAATGAAAACAATGAGCAGTTCTTC. Its protein product is CASSPSENENNEQFF.

The V and J genes are TRBV20-1 and TRBJ1-1; D call uncertain. V was clipped by 2 bases and J by 1 base, with 8 bases between them. Germline loops: CDR1 DFQATT, CDR2 SNEGSKA (reference sequence). The CDR3 runs to 13 residues. CDR3 nucleotides: TGCAGTGCTAGACCCGCTTCGAACACTGAAGCTTTCTTT. This sequence encodes CSARPASNTEAFF.

As regards this clonotype: Because it lacks the conserved phenylalanine or tryptophan at the end, this CDR3 is likely a read error. The rearrangement links TRBV30 to TRBJ2-3; 9 positions agree with TRBD2. Germline CDR1 is GTSNPN and CDR2 is SVGIG (reference sequence). J lost 6 bases, V lost 2 bases, and 3 bases had no gene match. The CDR3 extends over 13 amino acids. The CDR3 DNA reads as TGTGCCTGGAGTTCCAGCGGGGGGGATACGCAGTATCTT. This sequence encodes CAWSSSGGDTQYL.

V usage is TRBV24-1 and J usage is TRBJ2-1, with 11 bases matching TRBD1. Losses at the gene ends were 3 bases for V and 2 bases for J; bases not matched to a gene: 2. The CDR3 is 16 amino acids. Germline CDR1 and CDR2: KGHDR and SFDVKD. CDR3 protein: CATSDPGQGAYNEQFF. The CDR3 nucleotides read TGTGCCACCAGTGATCCGGGACAGGGGGCCTACAATGAGCAGTTCTTC.

The table lists this clonotype with a few counts. The chain carries TRBV12-3 or TRBV12-4 and TRBJ2-7; 10 bases match TRBD2. V lost 7 bases, J lost 6 bases, and 9 bases stayed unmatched. The CDR3 totals 14 residues. The CDR3 is CASTQTSGFSEQYF. DNA for the CDR3: TGTGCCAGCACCCAGACTAGCGGGTTTAGCGAGCAGTACTTC.

The chain couples TRBV19 to TRBJ1-1; no clear D. Germline CDR1 reads LNHDA; CDR2 reads SQIVND (reference sequence). This CDR3 contains 14 residues. Trimming cost V 6 bases and J 2 bases, with 13 bases left between them. The CDR3 DNA is TGTGCCAGTAGGATGGTACGGACCAACACTGAAGCTTTCTTT. This sequence encodes CASRMVRTNTEAFF.

The chain recombines TRBV5-1 with TRBJ2-7; a possible D gene is TRBD1 (5 bases). V lost 4 bases and J lost 2, with 10 bases in between. Germline V CDR1 and CDR2: SGHRS, YFSETQ. CDR3 length: 13 amino acids. Written as DNA, the CDR3 is TGCGCCAGCAGCCCGAACAGGCCCTACGAGCAGTACTTC. This translates into CASSPNRPYEQYF. The full variable domain, rest sourced from reference TRBV5-1 and TRBJ2-7, is KAGVTQTPRYLIKTRGQQVTLSCSPISGHRSVSWYQQTPGQGLQFLFEYFSETQRNKGNFPGRFSGRQFSNSRSEMNVSTLELGDSALYLCASSPNRPYEQYFGPGTRLTVT.

This clonotype was observed a few times. J is TRBJ2-3 and V is TRBV7-9; D unresolved. The CDR3 loop spans 12 amino acids. CDR1 and CDR2 (germline): SEHNR, FQNEAQ (reference sequence). V was pared by 4 bases and J by 9 bases, with 11 bases between. The CDR3 reads CASSSLLRTQYF. In DNA form, the CDR3 reads TGTGCCAGCAGCTCACTCCTTAGGACGCAGTATTTT.

This clonotype was seen a handful of times. The chain recombines TRBV9 with TRBJ2-3; 15 bases match TRBD2. CDR3 length: 19 residues. The V gene end was trimmed by 4 bases and the J gene end by 11 bases; junction bases not matched to a gene: 20. CDR1 and CDR2 from the germline V gene are SGDLS and YYNGEE. As DNA, the CDR3 is TGTGCCAGCAGCCCCGGTTGGGGACTAGCGGGGGGCCGAAAAGACAGGCAGTATTTT. It specifies CASSPGWGLAGGRKDRQYF.

This chain uses TRBV7-2 with TRBJ2-2, with D perhaps matching TRBD1 (6 bases). V was pared by 1 base and J by 6 bases, with 15 bases between. CDR1 and CDR2 from the germline V gene are SGHTA and FQGNSA. The CDR3 is made up of 16 amino acids. This chain's CDR3 is CASSLVGQGMAGELFF. DNA for the CDR3: TGTGCCAGCAGCTTAGTAGGCCAGGGGATGGCCGGGGAGCTGTTTTTT.

This clonotype was picked up a small number of times. This chain uses TRBV12-3 or TRBV12-4 with TRBJ2-3; TRBD1 matches at 9 bases. The CDR3 covers 14 residues. J gave up 4 bases and V 6 bases, and 5 bases lay outside the gene matches. In DNA form, the CDR3 reads TGTGCCAGCAGCCGACAGGGGGGCGCAGATACGCAGTATTTT. As protein: CASSRQGGADTQYF.

This rearrangement joins TRBV12-3 or TRBV12-4 to TRBJ1-3, with 9 bases identical to TRBD1. After removal of 6 bases from V and 10 bases from J, the junction contained 4 bases not matched to a gene. This CDR3 region has 12 residues. CDR3 sequence reads: CASSLTGGTIYF. Here the CDR3 DNA reads TGTGCCAGCAGCTTGACAGGGGGTACCATATATTTT.

The chain recombines TRBV27 with TRBJ2-3; tentative D call: TRBD1 (5 bases). V lost 3 bases to trimming and J lost 2 bases, with 9 bases between them. Germline CDR1 reads MNHEY; CDR2 reads SMNVEV (reference sequence). The CDR3 has 14 amino acids. DNA of the CDR3: TGTGCCAGCAGTTTCGACAGCTTCACAGATACGCAGTATTTT. Amino acid sequence: CASSFDSFTDTQYF.

Only a few counts were recorded for this clonotype. V and J are TRBV20-1 and TRBJ2-1, with a possible D match to TRBD1 (5 bases). V dropped 3 bases and J dropped 6 bases, with 12 bases sitting between them. This CDR3 region has 13 residues. CDR1 is DFQATT and CDR2 is SNEGSKA in the germline V gene (reference sequence). The CDR3 is CSARPGHGNEQFF. Here the CDR3 DNA reads TGCAGTGCTAGGCCTGGACACGGCAATGAGCAGTTCTTC.